This TCR beta chain comes out of a study of blood T cell repertoires in COVID-19. Study in general: In each case, the material was cDNA or gDNA derived from T cells, B-cell-depleted T cells, or PBMCs.

Per the germline V gene, CDR1 is KGHDR and CDR2 is SFDVKD. Trimming pared 6 bases from V and 2 bases from J, leaving 10 bases between. There are 14 residues in the CDR3. As handled by the study authors: By means of reference gene primer amplification, nucleated cell counts were estimated. Here immunoSEQ multiplex PCR was the method, and the copy in TCRdb shows in-frame clones only, minus some. The DNA was the basis for D and trimming; V, J and clone size are from that table. The sample includes over 100,000 clones, over 80% of them seen just once. The clonotype comes from a woman in her 70s with acute or convalescent COVID-19. V gene TRBV24-1 combines with J gene TRBJ2-4, with D unclear. Source material: peripheral blood. The CDR3 sequence is CATSFPLSKNIQYF. The CDR3 DNA follows: TGTGCCACCAGTTTCCCCCTTTCCAAAAACATTCAGTACTTC.